These 8 T cell receptor beta chains were all obtained from the same sample, sequenced in a study of Ad26.COV2.S vaccination and SARS-CoV-2 variants. As to treatment: 19 received Ad26.COV2.S at low or high dose, single or two shots; a few received placebo; per-sample allocation not given. It was on day 63 after the first vaccine or placebo injection that samples were taken. Assay used: immunoSEQ multiplex PCR; TCRdb lists only in-frame clones, some missing. The data contain 350,000 to 500,000 clones, 80% to 95% of them singletons. The input for sequencing was peripheral blood, taken in a trial of Ad26.COV2.S vaccine versus placebo. The source of these receptors is a person between 18 and 60 years old who received the Ad26.COV2.S COVID-19 vaccine or a placebo.

The chain has TRBV7-2 and TRBJ2-7, with 8 bases that match TRBD1. The J segment lost 2 bases and the V segment lost 0 bases, leaving 3 bases of the junction unmatched. The CDR3 contains 15 residues. Germline V gives CDR1 SGHTA, CDR2 FQGNSA. The DNA for the CDR3 is TGTGCCAGCAGCTTAGCGCGGACAGGGCCCTACGAGCAGTACTTC. Its translation: CASSLARTGPYEQYF.

The chain carries TRBV30 and TRBJ1-2; no clear D. Germline assignment: CDR1 GTSNPN and CDR2 SVGIG (reference sequence). V gave up 2 bases and J gave up 5 bases, with 9 bases separating them. This CDR3 has 12 residues. CDR3 bases: TGTGCCTGGAGTACCGGGTCATATGGCTACACCTTC. This translates into CAWSTGSYGYTF.

The chain combines TRBV30 with TRBJ1-5; D may be TRBD1 (5 bases). V lost 5 bases, J lost 5 bases, and 16 bases lay in between. CDR3 size: 14 residues. Germline CDR1 and CDR2: GTSNPN and SVGIG (reference sequence). This chain's CDR3 is CAWGEPWGDQPQHF. CDR3 DNA: TGTGCCTGGGGGGAACCCTGGGGGGATCAGCCCCAGCATTTT.

CDR3 sequence (DNA): TGTGCCAGCAGCTTGGGTCCTGGAAACACCATATATTTT. It encodes CASSLGPGNTIYF. The chain recombines TRBV7-2 with TRBJ1-3; D gene unclear. Trimming stripped 3 bases from V and 2 bases from J, with 5 bases between. The CDR3 has 13 residues. CDR1 and CDR2 (germline): SGHTA, FQGNSA. Full variable domain (outside the CDR3, taken from reference TRBV7-2 and TRBJ1-3): GAGVSQSPSNKVTEKGKDVELRCDPISGHTALYWYRQSLGQGLEFLIYFQGNSAPDKSGLPSDRFSAERTGGSVSTLTIQRTQQEDSAVYLCASSLGPGNTIYFGEGSWLTVV.

The chain uses TRBV7-2 and TRBJ2-3, with a possible D match to TRBD2 (6 bases). The germline V gene has CDR1 SGHTA and CDR2 FQGNSA. V lost 1 base and J lost 2, with 16 bases in between. There are 17 residues in the CDR3. The CDR3 nucleotides read TGTGCCAGCAGCTTAGTGGCTAGCGAGTATAACACAGATACGCAGTATTTT. Its protein is CASSLVASEYNTDTQYF.

The CDR3 spells CASSQFRGETQYF. Here the CDR3 DNA reads TGTGCCAGTAGTCAATTCCGCGGGGAGACCCAGTACTTC. The V and J genes are TRBV19 and TRBJ2-5; a possible D gene is TRBD2 (5 bases). The CDR3 has 13 residues. The V end lost 5 bases, the J end lost 5 bases, and 12 bases lay between the germline ends. CDR1 and CDR2 from the germline V gene are LNHDA and SQIVND (reference sequence).

The rearrangement uses TRBV2 and TRBJ2-1; 8 nucleotides line up with TRBD2. Trimming at V came to 4 bases and at J to 6 bases, leaving 5 bases not matched to a gene. This CDR3 comprises 14 residues. CDR1 is SNHLY and CDR2 is FYNNEI in the germline V gene. The CDR3 coding sequence is TGTGCCAGCAGTGCACTAGCGGCCTCCAATGAGCAGTTCTTC. Encoded protein: CASSALAASNEQFF. The full variable domain, its missing parts supplied by reference TRBV2 and TRBJ2-1, is EPEVTQTPSHQVTQMGQEVILRCVPISNHLYFYWYRQILGQKVEFLVSFYNNEISEKSEIFDDQFSVERPDGSNFTLKIRSTKLEDSAMYFCASSALAASNEQFFGPGTRLTVL.

The chain uses TRBV27 and TRBJ2-2; the match to TRBD2 covers 9 bases. Unmatched junction bases numbered 10, after V lost 5 bases and J lost 6 bases. The CDR3 contains 16 residues. Germline lookup yields CDR1 MNHEY and CDR2 SMNVEV (reference sequence). As DNA, the CDR3 is TGTGCCAGCAGTAACCGAAGGACTAGCGAAGCCGGGGAGCTGTTTTTT. Protein: CASSNRRTSEAGELFF.